Presented here are 11 T cell receptor beta chains from one specimen sequenced in a study of T-cell reconstitution after alpha-beta-depleted transplantation in children (dated by TCRdb to the mid-2010s). Libraries were prepared through PCR. Sequencing used an Illumina HiSeq 2500. TCR library preparation used molecular barcoding, with unique molecular identifiers applied to normalize quantification of the TCRbeta repertoire. TCRdb trimmed the raw reads at Q25, called clones with MiXCR and kept productive beta chains. All rows with the same CDR3 protein become a single entry with the most common DNA and genes. The sample table records about 600,000 distinct CDR3 sequences; around 23% of these occur just once. The biggest ten clones account for around 14% of the sample. Taken with the paper, the label for treatment or condition translates to: allogeneic hematopoietic cell transplantation with graft depleted of TCRalphabeta T cells and CD19 B cells.

Sequenced material: PBMCs, mostly from graft donor cells, taken 360 days after TCRalphabeta/CD19-depleted stem cell transplant. The receptor set was obtained from a boy under two years old who had a stem cell transplant for acute myeloid leukemia, so the T cells may come from the graft donor.

This clonotype was detected only a few times. The chain recombines TRBV27 with TRBJ2-7, with D unresolved. This CDR3 comprises 12 residues. Germline CDR1 MNHEY, CDR2 SMNVEV (reference sequence). The germline V and J ends were trimmed by 5 bases and 3 bases, with 8 bases remaining between them. The CDR3 loop is CASSPDGYEQYV. DNA for the CDR3: TGTGCCAGCAGTCCGGACGGCTACGAGCAGTACGTC.

This clonotype has at least ten counts. The chain carries TRBV27 and TRBJ2-2; D remains unclear. Deletions cut 5 bases from V and 1 base from J, with 5 bases between. The CDR3 covers 13 residues. Germline V lookup: CDR1 MNHEY, CDR2 SMNVEV (reference sequence). The CDR3, as DNA: TGTGCCAGCAGTCCCCAGAACACCGGGGAGCTGTTTTTT. As protein: CASSPQNTGELFF.

There are many counts of this clonotype. The chain combines TRBV25-1 with TRBJ1-6; TRBD1 matches at 7 bases. V lost 2 bases and J lost 9; bases outside the gene matches: 4. The V gene's germline CDR1 is MGHDK and CDR2 SYGVNS. This CDR3 spans 14 amino acids. CDR3 amino acids: CASSEDRAISPLHF. The CDR3 region has the DNA TGTGCCAGCAGTGAAGACAGGGCTATTTCACCCCTCCACTTT.

The table lists this clonotype with a few counts. The chain combines TRBV29-1 with TRBJ1-1, with D perhaps matching TRBD1 (5 bases). This CDR3 has 13 residues. V was cut by 5 bases and J by 0 bases, with 10 bases left in between. Germline CDR1 SQVTM, CDR2 ANQGSEA. The CDR3 region has the DNA TGCAGCGTTATGACAGTTTTGAACACTGAAGCTTTCTTT. Translation: CSVMTVLNTEAFF.

In its sample, this clonotype was seen many times. J is TRBJ1-6 and V is TRBV5-5; 7 positions agree with TRBD1. Losses at the gene ends were 5 bases for V and 4 bases for J; bases not matched to a gene: 3. This CDR3 is built from 14 residues. Germline V lookup: CDR1 SGHKS, CDR2 YYEKEE (reference sequence). The CDR3 region has the DNA TGTGCCAGCAGTGGGACAGTGTATAATTCACCCCTCCACTTT. Protein product: CASSGTVYNSPLHF.

V is TRBV10-3 and J is TRBJ1-1, with a tentative D call TRBD1 (5 bases). Looked up from germline, CDR1 is ENHRY and CDR2 is SYGVKD. This CDR3 contains 13 residues. V was clipped by 4 bases and J by 5 bases, with 11 bases between them. The CDR3 DNA sequence: TGTGCCATCAGTGTTCCGGGGGTGACTGAAGCTTTCTTT. Translating it yields CAISVPGVTEAFF.

This chain uses TRBV9 with TRBJ2-3; no definite D call. V was cut by 0 bases and J by 9 bases, with 11 bases left in between. This CDR3 contains 13 residues. The germline CDR1 and CDR2 sequences are SGDLS and YYNGEE. CDR3 region: CASSVDSRDTQYF. In DNA, the CDR3 is TGTGCCAGCAGCGTAGACTCTAGAGACACGCAGTATTTT.

This clonotype appeared a few times. The V gene is TRBV4-3, the J gene TRBJ2-7; D call uncertain. V shed 1 base and J shed 2 bases, with 9 bases lying between them. CDR3 length: 14 amino acids. The germline V gene has CDR1 LGHNA and CDR2 YSLEER. CDR3 loop: CASSQVTNPYEQYF. The CDR3 DNA follows: TGCGCCAGCAGCCAAGTAACAAACCCCTACGAGCAGTACTTC.

In its sample, this clonotype was seen many times. The chain combines TRBV27 with TRBJ2-3, with a weak D call TRBD1 (5 bases). CDR1 and CDR2 from the germline V gene are MNHEY and SMNVEV (reference sequence). This CDR3 comprises 14 residues. V was clipped by 3 bases and J by 2 bases, with 9 bases between them. CDR3 protein: CASSLNRPTDTQYF. The DNA for the CDR3 is TGTGCCAGCAGTTTGAACAGGCCCACAGATACGCAGTATTTT.

In DNA form, the CDR3 reads TGCAGTGCCTACGCGGGACAGGGAGGGGAGACCCAGTACTTC. Its translation: CSAYAGQGGETQYF. This rearrangement joins TRBV20-1 to TRBJ2-5, with 9 bases that match TRBD1. The CDR3 spans 14 residues. J gave up 5 bases and V 6 bases, and 10 bases lay outside the gene matches. CDR1 and CDR2 from the germline V gene are DFQATT and SNEGSKA (reference sequence).

CDR3 amino acids: CASRRGRGGGTGELFF. CDR3 DNA sequence: TGTGCCAGCAGAAGAGGGCGGGGGGGAGGCACCGGGGAGCTGTTTTTT. This chain uses TRBV4-2 with TRBJ2-2; 9 nucleotides agree with TRBD2. The germline gives CDR1 LGHNA, CDR2 YNFKEQ. CDR3 length: 16 residues. Trimming at V came to 6 bases and at J to 4 bases, leaving 9 bases not matched to a gene.